The T cell receptor (beta chain) under discussion was sequenced for a study of cytomegalovirus exposure and HLA in healthy donors. CDR3 length: 14 amino acids. Trimming removed 5 bases at V and 7 bases at J, with 14 bases between. Germline assignment: CDR1 MDHEN and CDR2 SYDVKM. Study-level points and caveats: The presence/absence work took it that sequencing depth was about the same across donors.

The primer mix had 60 Vbeta and 13 Jbeta primers. Only in-frame clones appear in the TCRdb table, and some are missing; sequencing was by immunoSEQ multiplex PCR. This table has some 150,000 clones, 65% to 80% appearing once. In its sample, this clone was seen a few times. The target antigen is unknown. This TCR was recovered from a man between 40 and 49 years old in good health and CMV-seronegative. The rearrangement uses TRBV28 and TRBJ1-4; tentatively, D is TRBD1 (5 bases). Sequenced input: PBMCs. CDR3 sequence: CASSAGTPSEKLFF. The CDR3 DNA follows: TGTGCCAGCAGTGCCGGGACTCCAAGTGAAAAACTGTTTTTT.